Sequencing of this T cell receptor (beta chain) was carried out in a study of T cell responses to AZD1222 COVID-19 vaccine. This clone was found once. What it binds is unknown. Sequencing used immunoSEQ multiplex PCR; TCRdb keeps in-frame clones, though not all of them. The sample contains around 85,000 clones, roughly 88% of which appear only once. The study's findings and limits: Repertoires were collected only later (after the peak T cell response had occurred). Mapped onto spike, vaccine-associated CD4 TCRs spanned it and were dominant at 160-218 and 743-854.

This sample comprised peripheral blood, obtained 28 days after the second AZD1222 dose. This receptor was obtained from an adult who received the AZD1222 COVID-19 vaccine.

CDR3 DNA sequence: TGCGCCAGCAGCTTGGATCGGGGGGACACTGAAGCTTTCTTT. Protein product: CASSLDRGDTEAFF. This sequence joins TRBV5-1 and TRBJ1-1, with D perhaps matching TRBD1 (5 bases). Germline V gives CDR1 SGHRS, CDR2 YFSETQ. V lost 0 bases and J lost 3, with 9 bases in between. The CDR3 runs to 14 residues.